The sequence of this T cell receptor beta chain was determined in a study of PD-L1 blockade in urothelial cancer. Here immunoSEQ multiplex PCR was the method, and the copy in TCRdb shows in-frame clones only, minus some. The table shows about 120,000 clones, with around 89% occurring only once. This sample's time point: peripheral blood 6 weeks after treatment start. Per germline, CDR1 MNHEY and CDR2 SVGAGI. CDR3 length: 15 amino acids. With V trimmed by 5 bases and J by 4 bases, 5 bases remained unmatched. The TCR sequence derives from a man aged 60 to 75 with urothelial cancer. The sample in question was PBMCs, obtained around atezolizumab (anti-PD-L1) treatment. The gene calls are TRBV6-5 and TRBJ1-5; TRBD1 matches 10 bases. This CDR3 is CASSRWTGGNQPQHF. The CDR3 nucleotides read TGTGCCAGCAGTCGATGGACAGGGGGGAATCAGCCCCAGCATTTT.